These T cell receptor beta chains were read from a single sample in a study of Tregs in tolerant kidney transplant recipients. Generated by immunoSEQ multiplex PCR, the TCRdb table keeps only in-frame clones and is missing some. This table has about 31,000 clones, 70% to 85% appearing once. The antigens these receptors bind are not known. The specimen was Tregs from blood cultured with allogeneic cells. All receptors come from a human donor in good health. The CDR3 runs from the conserved cysteine through the conserved F or W. The D gene is left open where the match is weak. Not all rows give a size; the values are once, few, many and, for expanded clones, a class.

j_call: TRBJ1-5
d_call: -
clone_size: -
v_call: TRBV19
cdr3_aa: CASSIEGSWQPQHF
cdr3_nt: TGTGCCAGTAGTATTGAGGGGTCGTGGCAGCCCCAGCATTTT

j_call: TRBJ2-5
d_call: -
clone_size: -
v_call: TRBV5-1
cdr3_aa: CASSFFGETQYF
cdr3_nt: TGCGCCAGCAGCTTTTTTGGGGAGACCCAGTACTTC

j_call: TRBJ2-7
d_call: TRBD2
clone_size: -
v_call: TRBV11-2
cdr3_aa: CASSLELAGRYEQYF
cdr3_nt: TGTGCCAGCAGCTTAGAACTAGCGGGGCGCTACGAGCAGTACTTC

j_call: TRBJ2-4
d_call: -
clone_size: -
v_call: TRBV18
cdr3_aa: CASSPAIQDIQYF
cdr3_nt: TGTGCCAGCTCACCCGCCATACAGGACATTCAGTACTTC

j_call: TRBJ2-1
d_call: -
clone_size: -
v_call: TRBV11-1
cdr3_aa: CASSDQYNEQFF
cdr3_nt: TGTGCCAGCAGCGACCAATACAATGAGCAGTTCTTC

j_call: TRBJ2-7
d_call: -
clone_size: -
v_call: TRBV6-5
cdr3_aa: CASSRDGEQYF
cdr3_nt: TGTGCCAGCAGTAGGGACGGGGAGCAGTACTTC

j_call: TRBJ1-1
d_call: -
clone_size: few
v_call: TRBV7-9
cdr3_aa: CASSLSGGNTEAFF
cdr3_nt: TGTGCCAGCAGCTTATCTGGGGGGAACACTGAAGCTTTCTTT

j_call: TRBJ1-1
d_call: -
clone_size: -
v_call: TRBV14
cdr3_aa: CASSHTLGDNTEAFF
cdr3_nt: TGTGCCAGCAGCCACACCCTGGGGGATAACACTGAAGCTTTCTTT

j_call: TRBJ2-7
d_call: -
clone_size: -
v_call: TRBV7-2
cdr3_aa: CASSPLYEQYF
cdr3_nt: TGTGCCAGCAGCCCCCTTTACGAGCAGTACTTC

j_call: TRBJ1-1
d_call: -
clone_size: once
v_call: TRBV21-1
cdr3_aa: CASSERWAEAFF
cdr3_nt: TGTGCCAGCAGCGAACGGTGGGCTGAAGCTTTCTTT

j_call: TRBJ2-1
d_call: -
clone_size: -
v_call: TRBV4-1
cdr3_aa: CASSTPSRLPLHNEQFF
cdr3_nt: TGCGCCAGCAGCACTCCCTCTAGGCTTCCTCTACACAATGAGCAGTTCTTC

j_call: TRBJ2-5
d_call: -
clone_size: -
v_call: TRBV7-9
cdr3_aa: CASSILGDGETQYF
cdr3_nt: TGTGCCAGCAGCATCTTGGGGGACGGGGAGACCCAGTACTTC

j_call: TRBJ2-2
d_call: -
clone_size: -
v_call: TRBV19
cdr3_aa: CASTLSGNTGELFF
cdr3_nt: TGTGCCAGTACCCTCAGTGGGAACACCGGGGAGCTGTTTTTT

j_call: TRBJ2-3
d_call: -
clone_size: once
v_call: TRBV11-1
cdr3_aa: CASSRRWASTDTQYF
cdr3_nt: TGTGCCAGCAGCCGTAGATGGGCTAGCACAGATACGCAGTATTTT

j_call: TRBJ2-4
d_call: TRBD2
clone_size: -
v_call: TRBV6-5
cdr3_aa: CASSAGGAKNIQYF
cdr3_nt: TGTGCCAGCAGTGCCGGGGGGGCCAAAAACATTCAGTACTTC

j_call: TRBJ2-2
d_call: TRBD1
clone_size: -
v_call: TRBV18
cdr3_aa: CASSLGQGANTGELFF
cdr3_nt: TGTGCCAGCTCACTAGGACAGGGAGCGAACACCGGGGAGCTGTTTTTT

j_call: TRBJ1-2
d_call: -
clone_size: -
v_call: TRBV10-3
cdr3_aa: CAISQRWGAEYGYTF
cdr3_nt: TGTGCCATCAGTCAGCGGTGGGGGGCGGAATATGGCTACACCTTC

j_call: TRBJ2-7
d_call: -
clone_size: -
v_call: TRBV15
cdr3_aa: CATSRDRGALPYEQYF
cdr3_nt: TGTGCCACCAGCAGAGATCGGGGGGCACTTCCCTACGAGCAGTACTTC

j_call: TRBJ1-1
d_call: -
clone_size: -
v_call: TRBV10-3
cdr3_aa: CAIKERGPTEAFF
cdr3_nt: TGTGCCATCAAGGAAAGGGGACCCACTGAAGCTTTCTTT

j_call: TRBJ2-1
d_call: -
clone_size: -
v_call: TRBV7-3
cdr3_aa: CASSLTRDSYNEQFF
cdr3_nt: TGTGCCAGCAGCTTAACGCGGGACTCCTACAATGAGCAGTTCTTC

j_call: TRBJ2-1
d_call: TRBD1
clone_size: -
v_call: TRBV27
cdr3_aa: CASRRRGPITYNEQFF
cdr3_nt: TGTGCCAGCAGGCGCAGGGGGCCGATCACCTACAATGAGCAGTTCTTC

j_call: TRBJ1-6
d_call: -
clone_size: -
v_call: TRBV5-8
cdr3_aa: CASSFWNHNSPLHF
cdr3_nt: TGTGCCAGCAGCTTCTGGAATCATAATTCACCCCTCCACTTT

j_call: TRBJ1-6
d_call: -
clone_size: -
v_call: TRBV2
cdr3_aa: CASSEALNGRGNSPLHF
cdr3_nt: TGTGCCAGCAGTGAAGCGCTTAACGGCAGGGGCAATTCACCCCTCCACTTT